The text below deals with one TCR beta chain. Its target is not known. The source of the sample is a study of cytomegalovirus exposure and HLA in healthy donors. Study observations and caveats: The study flagged roughly 160 TCR beta chains as cytomegalovirus-associated. Sequencing artifact likely explains a cluster of highly shared sequence variants. The HLA-A and HLA-B alleles of most subjects were reportedly predicted accurately from TCR beta sequences.

CDR1 is MNHEY, CDR2 SVGAGI, per germline. The CDR3 spans 14 residues. With 2 bases removed from V and 7 bases from J, the gap between germline ends came to 14 bases. The study ran its PCR with 60 Vbeta and 13 Jbeta primers. Clones were read by immunoSEQ multiplex PCR, and TCRdb kept only the in-frame ones, dropping some. The sample carries around 170,000 clones, around 81% recorded once. The chain joins TRBV6-5 to TRBJ1-1; D perhaps matches TRBD1 (5 bases). The sequence was collected from a middle-aged man in good health and CMV-seronegative. Sequenced sample: PBMCs. Here the CDR3 reads CASSYNPGSGEAFF. In DNA form, the CDR3 reads TGTGCCAGCAGTTACAATCCAGGGTCGGGTGAAGCTTTCTTT.